These T cell receptor beta chains were read from a single sample in a study of sequential checkpoint blockade in melanoma. Repertoires were generated with immunoSEQ multiplex PCR, while TCRdb's copy carries only in-frame clones and drops some. This sample has about 9,900 clones, with around three fifths found just once. The sample consisted of CD8+ T cells sorted from blood (inferred from file names), taken from a patient given nivolumab and ipilimumab in sequence. The receptor source for this set is a human donor with melanoma. The CDR3 runs from the conserved cysteine through the conserved F or W. D genes are given only for firm matches. Clone size, where shown, is once, few, many, or a class for clones that have expanded.

d_gene: TRBD2
j_gene: TRBJ2-3
abundance: few
v_gene: TRBV4-1
CDR3nt: TGCGCCAGCAGCCCTTCTAGCGCGCGGGGGGATTCAGATACGCAGTATTTT
CDR3aa: CASSPSSARGDSDTQYF

d_gene: NA
j_gene: TRBJ2-7
abundance: NA
v_gene: TRBV4-3
CDR3nt: TGCGCCAGCAGCCAAGCCCCTGGGGAGGCTAACGAGCAGTACTTC
CDR3aa: CASSQAPGEANEQYF

d_gene: NA
j_gene: TRBJ2-7
abundance: NA
v_gene: TRBV9
CDR3nt: TGTGCCAGCAGCCCCGGGGGTTCAGCGCGGGAGCAGTACTTC
CDR3aa: CASSPGGSAREQYF

d_gene: NA
j_gene: TRBJ1-4
abundance: NA
v_gene: TRBV10-1
CDR3nt: TGCGCCAGCGGGGACACTTTAGAGGTTGAAAAACTGTTTTTT
CDR3aa: CASGDTLEVEKLFF

d_gene: NA
j_gene: TRBJ1-6
abundance: once
v_gene: TRBV25-1
CDR3nt: TGTGCCAGCAGTGACCTCTCCTATAATTCACCCCTCCACTTT
CDR3aa: CASSDLSYNSPLHF

d_gene: TRBD1
j_gene: TRBJ1-5
abundance: NA
v_gene: TRBV27
CDR3nt: TGTGCCAGCAGTCGGACAGGGGGCCTACAGCATTTT
CDR3aa: CASSRTGGLQHF

d_gene: TRBD2
j_gene: TRBJ2-7
abundance: NA
v_gene: TRBV6-1
CDR3nt: TGTGCCAGCAGTGAAACGACTAGCGGGGGGGGCGACGAGCAGTACTTC
CDR3aa: CASSETTSGGGDEQYF

d_gene: NA
j_gene: TRBJ1-1
abundance: medium-sized
v_gene: TRBV6-5
CDR3nt: TGTGCCAGCGGTCCCAACGCGGGGTTTAAGGCTGAAGCTTTCTTT
CDR3aa: CASGPNAGFKAEAFF

d_gene: NA
j_gene: TRBJ1-4
abundance: NA
v_gene: TRBV7-6
CDR3nt: TGTGCCAGCAGCTTAGTGGCAGGCCTTAATGAAAAACTGTTTTTT
CDR3aa: CASSLVAGLNEKLFF

d_gene: NA
j_gene: TRBJ2-7
abundance: few
v_gene: TRBV2
CDR3nt: TGTGCCAGCAGTGACCGGGTTCTCTACGAGCAGTACTTC
CDR3aa: CASSDRVLYEQYF

d_gene: NA
j_gene: TRBJ1-6
abundance: once
v_gene: TRBV19
CDR3nt: TGTGCCAGTAGTAACCGGGACATCGGTCGTCACAATTCACCCCTCCACTTT
CDR3aa: CASSNRDIGRHNSPLHF

d_gene: NA
j_gene: TRBJ2-7
abundance: few
v_gene: TRBV19
CDR3nt: TGTGCCAGTAGTTCTTCGTACGAGCAGTACTTC
CDR3aa: CASSSSYEQYF

d_gene: TRBD1
j_gene: TRBJ1-1
abundance: few
v_gene: TRBV29-1
CDR3nt: TGCAGCGTGGTGGACAGGGGGAGGACTGAAGCTTTCTTT
CDR3aa: CSVVDRGRTEAFF

d_gene: TRBD1
j_gene: TRBJ1-2
abundance: NA
v_gene: TRBV4-1
CDR3nt: TGCGCCAGCAGCCAAGAGTTCAGGGGGTATGGCTACACCTTC
CDR3aa: CASSQEFRGYGYTF

d_gene: NA
j_gene: TRBJ1-4
abundance: once
v_gene: TRBV6-4
CDR3nt: TGTGCCAGCAGCCCGACAGCTAGGAATGAAAAACTGTTTTTT
CDR3aa: CASSPTARNEKLFF

d_gene: TRBD2
j_gene: TRBJ2-1
abundance: NA
v_gene: TRBV27
CDR3nt: TGTGCCAGCAGCCTAGCGGGATCCTACAATGAGCAGTTCTTC
CDR3aa: CASSLAGSYNEQFF

d_gene: TRBD1
j_gene: TRBJ2-2
abundance: once
v_gene: TRBV27
CDR3nt: TGTGCCAGCAGTTTCGTGGGACAGGGCGAGACCGGGGAGCTGTTTTTT
CDR3aa: CASSFVGQGETGELFF

d_gene: NA
j_gene: TRBJ1-2
abundance: NA
v_gene: TRBV10-3
CDR3nt: TGTGCCATCAGTGACCATTTGAAACGGGAAGGCTACACCTTC
CDR3aa: CAISDHLKREGYTF

d_gene: NA
j_gene: TRBJ2-2
abundance: NA
v_gene: TRBV7-6
CDR3nt: TGTGCCAGCAGCCCGTCGGGGGGCTACACCGGGGAGCTGTTTTTT
CDR3aa: CASSPSGGYTGELFF

d_gene: NA
j_gene: TRBJ2-1
abundance: NA
v_gene: TRBV7-6
CDR3nt: TGTGCCAGCAGCTTGAAAGATCAGGGCAATGAGCAGTTCTTC
CDR3aa: CASSLKDQGNEQFF

d_gene: NA
j_gene: TRBJ1-5
abundance: few
v_gene: TRBV30
CDR3nt: TGTGCCTGGCGAGGCAGGGTGGGTCAGCCCCAGCATTTT
CDR3aa: CAWRGRVGQPQHF

d_gene: TRBD2
j_gene: TRBJ2-3
abundance: NA
v_gene: TRBV6-4
CDR3nt: TGTGCCAGCAGCGCTTTAGCGGGGGGCACAGATACGCAGTATTTT
CDR3aa: CASSALAGGTDTQYF

d_gene: TRBD2
j_gene: TRBJ2-1
abundance: NA
v_gene: TRBV5-1
CDR3nt: TGCGCCAGCAGCGTTCAGGCTAGCGGGGATTACAATGAGCAGTTCTTC
CDR3aa: CASSVQASGDYNEQFF

d_gene: TRBD2
j_gene: TRBJ2-3
abundance: once
v_gene: TRBV19
CDR3nt: TGTGCCAGTAATGACGGGGGGGCTACAGATACGCAGTATTTT
CDR3aa: CASNDGGATDTQYF

d_gene: NA
j_gene: TRBJ2-2
abundance: NA
v_gene: TRBV6-5
CDR3nt: TGTGCCAGCAGTTACTCGATAGAAACCGGGGAGCTGTTTTTT
CDR3aa: CASSYSIETGELFF

d_gene: NA
j_gene: TRBJ2-1
abundance: NA
v_gene: TRBV20-1
CDR3nt: TGCAGTGGGAGGGACAATGAGCAGTTCTTC
CDR3aa: CSGRDNEQFF

d_gene: NA
j_gene: TRBJ1-5
abundance: NA
v_gene: TRBV4-1
CDR3nt: TGCGCCAGCAGCCAAGATGGTAATCCGGGGGATCAGCCCCAGCATTTT
CDR3aa: CASSQDGNPGDQPQHF

d_gene: TRBD2
j_gene: TRBJ2-3
abundance: NA
v_gene: TRBV18
CDR3nt: TGTGCCAGCTCAACGACTAGCGGCCCCACAGATACGCAGTATTTT
CDR3aa: CASSTTSGPTDTQYF

d_gene: TRBD2
j_gene: TRBJ2-3
abundance: NA
v_gene: TRBV7-9
CDR3nt: TGTGCCAGCGGGACTAGCGGGGGGGTTAGTGATACGCAGTATTTT
CDR3aa: CASGTSGGVSDTQYF

d_gene: NA
j_gene: TRBJ1-4
abundance: medium-sized
v_gene: TRBV7-9
CDR3nt: TGTGCCAGCAGCCCTTCAGGGGTGTACGAAAAACTGTTTTTT
CDR3aa: CASSPSGVYEKLFF

d_gene: NA
j_gene: TRBJ1-1
abundance: NA
v_gene: TRBV4-3
CDR3nt: TGCGCCAGCAGCTTCGCCGGGGTGAACACTGAAGCTTTCTTT
CDR3aa: CASSFAGVNTEAFF

d_gene: NA
j_gene: TRBJ2-1
abundance: medium-sized
v_gene: TRBV4-2
CDR3nt: TGTGCCAGCAGCCAAGAAGGAGGGGGGGGCTATGAGCAGTTCTTC
CDR3aa: CASSQEGGGGYEQFF

d_gene: TRBD1
j_gene: TRBJ1-1
abundance: few
v_gene: TRBV19
CDR3nt: TGTGCCAGCACCCCAGGGGGAGGAACTGAAGCTTTCTTT
CDR3aa: CASTPGGGTEAFF

d_gene: TRBD1
j_gene: TRBJ1-4
abundance: NA
v_gene: TRBV5-1
CDR3nt: TGCGCCAGCAGCATAGGGACAGGAGATGAAAAACTGTTTTTT
CDR3aa: CASSIGTGDEKLFF

d_gene: NA
j_gene: TRBJ2-1
abundance: NA
v_gene: TRBV5-4
CDR3nt: TGTGCCAGCAGCTCAGACAGCAATGAGCAGTTCTTC
CDR3aa: CASSSDSNEQFF

d_gene: TRBD1
j_gene: TRBJ1-1
abundance: NA
v_gene: TRBV4-1
CDR3nt: TGCGCCAGCAGCCAAGAAAGCGGGACAGGGGGCGCTGAAGCTTTCTTT
CDR3aa: CASSQESGTGGAEAFF

d_gene: TRBD2
j_gene: TRBJ2-7
abundance: NA
v_gene: TRBV9
CDR3nt: TGTGCCAGCAGCTTAAGAGGGGGTGGGACTAGCCACGAGCAGTACTTC
CDR3aa: CASSLRGGGTSHEQYF

d_gene: NA
j_gene: TRBJ2-1
abundance: few
v_gene: TRBV7-9
CDR3nt: TGTGCCAGCAGCTTAACCCAGGGATCCTACAATGAGCAGTTCTTC
CDR3aa: CASSLTQGSYNEQFF

d_gene: NA
j_gene: TRBJ1-5
abundance: NA
v_gene: TRBV27
CDR3nt: TGTGCCAGCAGCCAATCCCAGGGGAATCAGCCCCAGCATTTT
CDR3aa: CASSQSQGNQPQHF

d_gene: NA
j_gene: TRBJ2-5
abundance: few
v_gene: TRBV7-8
CDR3nt: TGTGCCAGCAGCTTATTTGAGACTACCAACCAAGAGACCCAGTACTTC
CDR3aa: CASSLFETTNQETQYF

d_gene: NA
j_gene: TRBJ2-1
abundance: NA
v_gene: TRBV6-4
CDR3nt: TGTGCCAGCAGTGGAACGGGAAGCTCCTACAATGAGCAGTTCTTC
CDR3aa: CASSGTGSSYNEQFF

d_gene: TRBD1
j_gene: TRBJ1-2
abundance: NA
v_gene: TRBV6-5
CDR3nt: TGTGCCAGCAGTAACCGGACAGGGTTCGGTGGCTACACCTTC
CDR3aa: CASSNRTGFGGYTF

d_gene: TRBD1
j_gene: TRBJ1-5
abundance: few
v_gene: TRBV28
CDR3nt: TGTGCCAGCAGTTTAGGTACAGGGGTGGGCAATCAGCCCCAGCATTTT
CDR3aa: CASSLGTGVGNQPQHF

d_gene: NA
j_gene: TRBJ2-5
abundance: NA
v_gene: TRBV5-6
CDR3nt: TGTGCCAGCAGCTTAATTAATTGGGCAGGGAACGTAGAGCAGTACTTC
CDR3aa: CASSLINWAGNVEQYF

d_gene: NA
j_gene: TRBJ1-4
abundance: few
v_gene: TRBV4-3
CDR3nt: TGCGCCAGCAGCCAGAAGGCAGGGCAGGATGAAAAACTGTTTTTT
CDR3aa: CASSQKAGQDEKLFF